These 5 T cell receptor beta chains originate from one sample sequenced in a study of CXCR3-negative and CXCR3-positive naive CD8 T cells. UMI-tagged TRB cDNA libraries were built via 5' RACE. Reprocessing the 5' RACE reads, TCRdb reports a single entry for every CDR3 protein and omits DNA. Its clone listing holds over 80,000 distinct CDR3 sequences. The sequencing input was naive CXCR3- CD8+ T cells from blood. Documented subset: CD45RO-CCR7+CD27+CD95- naive CD8+ T cells lacking CXCR3 (TNR3-). The receptors come from a human donor in good health. Some clones in this sample may be carry-over from other donors' samples.

The rearrangement links TRBV7-7 to TRBJ1-4. This CDR3 spans 13 amino acids. The germline V gene has CDR1 SSHAT and CDR2 FNYEAQ (reference sequence). CDR3 amino acids: CASSLGGSEKLFF. Variable domain in full (rest from reference TRBV7-7 and TRBJ1-4): GAGVSQSPRYKVTKRGQDVTLRCDPISSHATLYWYQQALGQGPEFLTYFNYEAQPDKSGLPSDRFSAERPEGSISTLTIQRTEQRDSAMYRCASSLGGSEKLFFGSGTQLSVL.

The V call is TRBV7-8, the J call TRBJ1-4. The CDR3 length is 11 residues. Germline CDR1 is SGHVS and CDR2 is FQNEAQ. CDR3 protein: CASSLEGKLFF.

The chain is built from TRBV5-5 and TRBJ2-2; the D call from TCRdb, TRBD1, cannot be confirmed without DNA. The CDR3 runs 15 residues. Germline V gene sequence: CDR1 SGHKS, CDR2 YYEKEE (reference sequence). The CDR3 sequence is CASSLEGAWTGELFF. Combining the CDR3 with reference TRBV5-5 and TRBJ2-2 gives the whole variable domain DAGVTQSPTHLIKTRGQQVTLRCSPISGHKSVSWYQQVLGQGPQFIFQYYEKEERGRGNFPDRFSARQFPNYSSELNVNALLLGDSALYLCASSLEGAWTGELFFGEGSRLTVL.

The chain carries TRBV6-5 and TRBJ2-7. CDR1 is MNHEY and CDR2 is SVGAGI in the germline V gene. CDR3 size: 13 residues. The CDR3 here is CASSFLSSYEQYF.

The chain has TRBV5-6 and TRBJ2-1; TCRdb gives TRBD1 as the D gene, but with no DNA this cannot be confirmed. Germline V gene data show CDR1 as SGHDT and CDR2 as YYEEEE. The CDR3 totals 15 residues. The chain's CDR3 is CASSPTGGGYNEQFF.